This entry describes one T cell receptor (beta chain). Its antigen is undetermined. This entry is derived from a study of CXCR3-negative and CXCR3-positive naive CD8 T cells. Study-wide findings and caveats: Memory cells diverged, while naive CXCR3-positive and CXCR3-negative cells had similar TRBV-TRBJ usage. CXCR3-positive naive cells had more hydrophobic TRB CDR3s than CXCR3-negative naive cells. Once cells were cryopreserved, CXCR3 expression went down partly, and most assays used fresh PBMCs. Surface CD5 looked about the same in the naive subsets, so the authors worked out TCR strength from TRB CDR3 properties. Comparably high diversity marked both naive subsets, whereas memory CD8+ cells had much lower diversity.

Per the germline V gene, CDR1 is SEHNR and CDR2 is FQNEAQ (reference sequence). The CDR3 totals 13 residues. The study made its TRB cDNA libraries by 5' RACE, adding UMI labels. TCRdb reprocessed the 5' RACE reads; each CDR3 protein has one entry and no DNA is given. Listed are fewer than 140,000 distinct CDR3 sequences; more than 0.3% falls within the top ten. Sequenced input: naive CXCR3+ CD8+ T cells from blood. The subset: CD45RO-CCR7+CD27+CD95- naive CD8+ T cells expressing CXCR3 (TNR3+). The J gene is TRBJ2-2, the V gene TRBV7-9. The TCR comes from a human donor in good health. Some clones in this sample may be carry-over from other donors' samples. This CDR3 is CASSSTDPGELFF.